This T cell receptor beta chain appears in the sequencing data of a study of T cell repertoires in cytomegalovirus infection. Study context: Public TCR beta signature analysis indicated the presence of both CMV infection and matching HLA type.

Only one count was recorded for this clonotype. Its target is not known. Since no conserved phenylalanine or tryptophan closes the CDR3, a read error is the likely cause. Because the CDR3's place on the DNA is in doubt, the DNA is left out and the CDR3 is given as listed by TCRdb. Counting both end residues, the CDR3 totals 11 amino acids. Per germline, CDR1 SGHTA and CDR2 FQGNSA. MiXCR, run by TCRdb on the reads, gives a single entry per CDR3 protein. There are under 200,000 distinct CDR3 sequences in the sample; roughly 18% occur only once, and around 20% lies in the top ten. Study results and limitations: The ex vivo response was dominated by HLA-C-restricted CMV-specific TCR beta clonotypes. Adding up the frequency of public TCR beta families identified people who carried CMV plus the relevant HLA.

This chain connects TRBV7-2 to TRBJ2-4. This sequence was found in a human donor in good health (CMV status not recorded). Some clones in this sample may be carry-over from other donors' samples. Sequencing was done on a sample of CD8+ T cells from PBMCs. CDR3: CASRGKPGWHL.